This passage covers 19 T cell receptor beta chains from one sample sequenced in a study of PD-L1 blockade in urothelial cancer. Clones were sequenced by immunoSEQ multiplex PCR, and TCRdb holds only the in-frame ones, with some missing. Here the sample spans more than 35,000 clones, over 75% being singletons. The starting material was PBMCs, obtained around atezolizumab (anti-PD-L1) treatment. The receptors here all came from a man aged 70 or older with urothelial cancer.

The rearrangement joins TRBV5-4 to TRBJ1-5, with D hard to call. Trimming pared 0 bases from V and 5 bases from J, leaving 6 bases between. Germline lookup yields CDR1 SGHNT and CDR2 YYREEE (reference sequence). The CDR3 spans 13 residues. The CDR3 DNA sequence: TGTGCCAGCAGCTTGGACCGAGATCAGCCCCAGCATTTT. Its protein is CASSLDRDQPQHF.

The chain carries TRBV28 and TRBJ1-2; no reliable D call. CDR1 and CDR2 (germline): MDHEN, SYDVKM. CDR3 length equals 12 residues. V was trimmed by 3 bases and J by 4 bases, leaving 6 bases between them. CDR3 DNA sequence: TGTGCCAGCAGTTTTGCGGGCTATGGCTACACCTTC. Translation gives CASSFAGYGYTF.

V usage is TRBV28 and J usage is TRBJ2-7; 10 bases map to TRBD1. Germline V gives CDR1 MDHEN, CDR2 SYDVKM. CDR3 length: 15 residues. Trimming at V came to 5 bases and at J to 4 bases, leaving 8 bases not matched to a gene. The CDR3 DNA reads TGTGCCAGCAGTCCCCCGGGACAGGGGAGGTACGAGCAGTACTTC. Protein: CASSPPGQGRYEQYF.

This chain connects TRBV7-2 to TRBJ2-3; D is ambiguous. Germline assignment: CDR1 SGHTA and CDR2 FQGNSA. The V gene lost 2 bases and the J gene lost 0 bases, with 9 bases spanning the gap. The CDR3 has 15 amino acids. The CDR3 loop reads CASSLWRSSTDTQYF. The CDR3 DNA reads TGTGCCAGCAGCTTATGGAGATCTAGCACAGATACGCAGTATTTT.

CDR3 residues: CASSLTGEQYF. The CDR3 bases are TGTGCCAGCAGTTTAACGGGGGAGCAGTACTTC. The V call is TRBV28, the J call TRBJ2-7; tentatively, D is TRBD2 (5 bases). This CDR3 has 11 residues. Germline V gene lookup returns CDR1 MDHEN and CDR2 SYDVKM. With 2 bases removed from V and 7 bases from J, the gap between germline ends came to 6 bases.

There are a few counts of this clone. This chain connects TRBV29-1 to TRBJ1-1, with unresolved D. Germline V gene sequence: CDR1 SQVTM, CDR2 ANQGSEA. The CDR3 runs 12 residues. V gave up 3 bases and J gave up 7 bases, with 12 bases separating them. Written as DNA, the CDR3 is TGCAGCGTTGAGTCCTACGGTCTTGAAGCTTTCTTT. This gives the protein CSVESYGLEAFF.

V usage is TRBV5-6 and J usage is TRBJ1-5; 7 bases fit TRBD1. The germline V gene has CDR1 SGHDT and CDR2 YYEEEE. J was trimmed by 6 bases and V by 7 bases; bases with no gene match: 4. The CDR3 is 12 residues long. In nucleotides, the CDR3 is TGTGCCAGCCAATACAGGGGTCAGCCCCAGCATTTT. Protein sequence: CASQYRGQPQHF.

The J gene is TRBJ2-5, the V gene TRBV7-9, with 9 bases matching TRBD2. Trimming took 1 base from V and 2 from J; bases not matched to a gene: 5. CDR1 is SEHNR, CDR2 FQNEAQ, per germline (reference sequence). The CDR3 contains 16 residues. The CDR3 DNA reads as TGTGCCAGCAGCTTAGGACTAGCGGCTGATCAAGAGACCCAGTACTTC. As protein: CASSLGLAADQETQYF.

The chain employs TRBV18 and TRBJ2-7; TRBD1 matches at 10 bases. The CDR3 has 15 amino acids. Losses at the gene ends were 5 bases for V and 4 bases for J; bases not matched to a gene: 8. CDR1 KGHSH and CDR2 LQKENI come from the germline V gene. The CDR3 sequence is CASSRTGGSEYEQYF. The CDR3 nucleotides are TGTGCCAGCTCAAGGACAGGGGGATCTGAATACGAGCAGTACTTC. The full variable domain, rest sourced from reference TRBV18 and TRBJ2-7, is NAGVMQNPRHLVRRRGQEARLRCSPMKGHSHVYWYRQLPEEGLKFMVYLQKENIIDESGMPKERFSAEFPKEGPSILRIQQVVRGDSAAYFCASSRTGGSEYEQYFGPGTRLTVT.

The chain uses TRBV5-1 and TRBJ1-1; D may be TRBD1 (5 bases). Trimming pared 0 bases from V and 5 bases from J, leaving 20 bases between. The CDR3 spans 17 residues. CDR1 and CDR2 from the germline V gene are SGHRS and YFSETQ. CDR3 region: CASSLVRSGMWSTEAFF. CDR3 DNA: TGCGCCAGCAGCTTGGTTCGTTCAGGGATGTGGAGTACTGAAGCTTTCTTT.

The rearrangement joins TRBV7-9 to TRBJ2-3; the match to TRBD1 covers 9 bases. This CDR3 spans 15 amino acids. Germline V lookup: CDR1 SEHNR, CDR2 FQNEAQ (reference sequence). Unmatched junction bases numbered 16, after V lost 4 bases and J lost 14 bases. CDR3 in amino acids: CASSSRQGVAVLGYF. CDR3 sequence (DNA): TGTGCCAGCAGCTCCAGACAGGGGGTAGCCGTATTAGGGTATTTT.

The rearrangement joins TRBV5-1 to TRBJ2-7; maybe TRBD1 (5 bases). The CDR3 has 16 residues. Germline lookup yields CDR1 SGHRS and CDR2 YFSETQ. With 0 bases removed from V and 0 bases from J, the gap between germline ends came to 13 bases. CDR3 protein: CASSLEGHRSSYEQYF. The CDR3 region has the DNA TGCGCCAGCAGCTTGGAAGGACACAGGAGCTCCTACGAGCAGTACTTC.

This clone occurred once. The chain couples TRBV5-1 to TRBJ2-5; 14 bases match TRBD2. Trimming at V came to 1 base and at J to 5 bases, leaving 7 bases not matched to a gene. This CDR3 region has 17 residues. Germline assignment: CDR1 SGHRS and CDR2 YFSETQ. Here the CDR3 reads CASSLLTSGRASETQYF. CDR3 in DNA: TGCGCCAGCAGCTTGTTGACTAGCGGGAGGGCATCGGAGACCCAGTACTTC.

The DNA of the CDR3 is TGTGCCAGCAGCGTCGGGGGGAACAAAAACATTCAGTACTTC. This encodes CASSVGGNKNIQYF. The chain joins TRBV5-5 to TRBJ2-4, with 7 bases aligning to TRBD2. V lost 4 bases to trimming and J lost 3 bases; unmatched junction nucleotides: 4. The germline CDR1 and CDR2 sequences are SGHKS and YYEKEE (reference sequence). This CDR3 contains 14 residues.

The genes are TRBV10-3 and TRBJ1-2, with 8 bases lining up with TRBD1. Germline CDR1 ENHRY, CDR2 SYGVKD. Losses at the gene ends were 7 bases for V and 4 bases for J; bases not matched to a gene: 8. This CDR3 region has 14 residues. The CDR3 coding sequence is TGTGCCATCACTAAGGGGGACAGGCCCTATGGCTACACCTTC. Residues: CAITKGDRPYGYTF.

The chain recombines TRBV2 with TRBJ2-3, with D possibly being TRBD2 (8 bases). Germline CDR1 SNHLY, CDR2 FYNNEI. V gave up 4 bases and J gave up 1 base, with 12 bases separating them. The CDR3 sequence is 15 residues long. The DNA of the CDR3 is TGTGCCAGCAGTGCGGGAGGGGGCGGCACAGATACGCAGTATTTT. Its protein is CASSAGGGGTDTQYF.

The chain employs TRBV27 and TRBJ2-7; 9 nucleotides align to TRBD2. This CDR3 comprises 17 residues. V gave up 4 bases and J gave up 2 bases; unmatched junction bases: 12. The germline CDR1 and CDR2 sequences are MNHEY and SMNVEV (reference sequence). The CDR3 DNA is TGTGCCAGCAGTTCCCCTCAACTAGCGGGCCTCACCTACGAGCAGTACTTC. This sequence encodes CASSSPQLAGLTYEQYF.

This clone has just one count. This chain links TRBV19 with TRBJ2-2; 7 positions agree with TRBD2. In germline, CDR1 is LNHDA, CDR2 SQIVND (reference sequence). There are 16 residues in the CDR3. Trimming at V came to 5 bases and at J to 6 bases, leaving 12 bases not matched to a gene. The DNA of the CDR3 is TGTGCCAGTAGTCTAAGGATCGGGACTACCTCCGGGGAGCTGTTTTTT. Translating it yields CASSLRIGTTSGELFF.

This clone turned up a few times. The genes are TRBV28 and TRBJ2-3, with D perhaps TRBD1 (5 bases). The germline gives CDR1 MDHEN, CDR2 SYDVKM. V lost 6 bases to trimming and J lost 5 bases, with 9 bases between them. This CDR3 comprises 12 residues. CDR3 nucleotides: TGTGCCAGCAGGGCAGGGATAGATACGCAGTATTTT. It yields the protein CASRAGIDTQYF. Full variable domain (missing parts from reference TRBV28 and TRBJ2-3): DVKVTQSSRYLVKRTGEKVFLECVQDMDHENMFWYRQDPGLGLRLIYFSYDVKMKEKGDIPEGYSVSREKKERFSLILESASTNQTSMYLCASRAGIDTQYFGPGTRLTVL.